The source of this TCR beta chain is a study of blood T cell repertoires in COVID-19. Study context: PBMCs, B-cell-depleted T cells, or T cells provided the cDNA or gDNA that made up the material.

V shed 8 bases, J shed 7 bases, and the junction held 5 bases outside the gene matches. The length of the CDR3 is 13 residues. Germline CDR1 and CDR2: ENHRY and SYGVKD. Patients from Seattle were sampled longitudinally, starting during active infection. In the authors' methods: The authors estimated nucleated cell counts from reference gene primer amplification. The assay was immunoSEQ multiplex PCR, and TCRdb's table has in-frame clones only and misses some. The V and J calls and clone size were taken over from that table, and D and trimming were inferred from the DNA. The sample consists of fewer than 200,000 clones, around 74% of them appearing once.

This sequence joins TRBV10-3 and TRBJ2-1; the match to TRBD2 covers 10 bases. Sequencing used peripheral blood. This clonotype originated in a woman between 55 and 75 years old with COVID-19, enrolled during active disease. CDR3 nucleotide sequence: TGTGCCATCGGCCTAGCGGGAGTTAATGAGCAGTTCTTC. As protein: CAIGLAGVNEQFF.